This T cell receptor beta chain derives from a study of blood T cell repertoires in COVID-19 (dated by TCRdb to 2018 to 2020). With regard to the full study: Collaborator samples came from the United States, Italy and Spain and covered acute and convalescent phases of COVID-19. The prospective study material was composed of cDNA or gDNA derived from T cells, B-cell-depleted T cells, or PBMCs. Subjects who had been exposed to COVID-19, were actively infected with it, or had recovered from it provided the deeply sampled blood TCRbeta repertoires that made up the dataset. The repertoires were released in a freely available public database intended as a resource for research on the immune response to SARS-CoV-2. The samples were drawn from the first 160 participants of the ongoing ImmuneRACE study and from 1,254 subjects provided by 6 global collaborators. Nearly every sample came with metadata listing a de-identified subject ID, COVID-19 status, age in years and sex. Where HLA class I and class II types were available, the types were taken from metadata supplied by the sample provider, not from assay-based typing.

TCRbeta CDR3 regions were amplified from genomic DNA using the immunoSEQ Assay, a bias-controlled multiplex PCR. The study's processing was this. Nucleated cell counts per sample were estimated from amplification of reference gene primers within the assay. Sequence reads were collapsed and filtered to measure the absolute abundance of every unique TCRbeta CDR3 rearrangement. For each sample, productive Simpson clonality was calculated by taking the square root of Simpson's diversity index across productive rearrangements. TCRdb carries this immuneACCESS record with in-frame sequences only. Its versions omit some clonotypes, under half of them owing to an unresolved V gene in the studies checked, with the rest unexplained. V and J calls and clone size are as listed in that table; D and trimming were resolved from the DNA. This sample has about 67,000 clones in its table, and around nine tenths of those were observed once. Around a fifth of the sample comes from the top ten.

The CDR3 starts with the cysteine, ends with the phenylalanine, and has 12 residues. The read is trimmed to its CDR3 DNA, 36 bases read in frame from base 1. The germline V gene provides CDR1 SGHRS and CDR2 YFSETQ. V lost 7 bases and J lost 7 bases, and the count of bases not matched to a germline gene is 7. This clone was seen only once. What this receptor recognizes is not known. Per-base quality was not reported, and no clone a single base away is much larger than it. The full study reports these points: The amount of clinical and demographic metadata varied by source and participant and was provided uncurated.

Each collaborating institution followed its own protocols to collect whole blood in K2EDTA tubes. Collaborator samples were shipped for TCRbeta analysis as frozen whole blood, isolated PBMCs, or DNA extracted from either sample type. Sample: peripheral blood. The receptor comes from a woman older than 75 with acute or convalescent COVID-19. This chain joins TRBV5-1 to TRBJ1-2, with 7 central nucleotides matching TRBD1. The nucleotide sequence reads TGCGCCAGCGGACGGGACAGCCCTGGCTACACCTTC. Its translation reads: CASGRDSPGYTF.